These 25 T cell receptor beta chains were all obtained from the same sample, sequenced in a study of blood T cell repertoires in COVID-19. Sequenced by immunoSEQ multiplex PCR; TCRdb stores in-frame clones only, minus some. The data show 130,000 or so clones, about 74% seen once. Sequenced material: peripheral blood. These receptors were obtained from a man in his fifties with acute or convalescent COVID-19.

The sample holds a few counts of this clone. The V call is TRBV18, the J call TRBJ1-4; possibly TRBD1 for D (5 bases). The CDR3 totals 13 residues. Trimming removed 3 bases at V and 8 bases at J, with 10 bases between. Germline loops: CDR1 KGHSH, CDR2 LQKENI. Here the CDR3 reads CASSPGGGEKLFF. CDR3 coding DNA: TGTGCCAGCTCACCTGGGGGAGGCGAAAAACTGTTTTTT. The complete variable domain, with remaining parts taken from reference TRBV18 and TRBJ1-4, reads NAGVMQNPRHLVRRRGQEARLRCSPMKGHSHVYWYRQLPEEGLKFMVYLQKENIIDESGMPKERFSAEFPKEGPSILRIQQVVRGDSAAYFCASSPGGGEKLFFGSGTQLSVL.

The CDR3 is CASSLESYSGNTIYF. As DNA, the CDR3 is TGTGCCAGCAGCTTGGAGTCCTACTCTGGAAACACCATATATTTT. The V and J genes are TRBV5-5 and TRBJ1-3; D unresolved. V lost 0 bases and J 0 bases, leaving 7 bases between the germline ends. The V gene's germline CDR1 is SGHKS and CDR2 YYEKEE (reference sequence). CDR3 length: 15 residues.

V usage is TRBV18 and J usage is TRBJ1-3; 9 bases match TRBD1. The CDR3 extends over 16 amino acids. V trimming: 2 bases; J trimming: 5 bases; junction bases outside the gene matches: 7. CDR1 and CDR2 (germline): KGHSH, LQKENI. The CDR3 sequence: CASSPAITGGRNTIYF. The CDR3 DNA reads as TGTGCCAGCTCACCAGCGATTACAGGGGGCCGAAACACCATATATTTT.

V usage is TRBV15 and J usage is TRBJ2-7, with D maybe TRBD2 (5 bases). CDR1 LNHNV and CDR2 YYDKDF come from the germline V gene (reference sequence). CDR3 length: 14 amino acids. The ends were cut back, 0 bases at V and 3 bases at J, with 9 bases in the middle. CDR3: CATSRDRGYYEQYF. CDR3 bases: TGTGCCACCAGCAGAGATCGGGGTTACTACGAGCAGTACTTC.

V usage is TRBV6-1 and J usage is TRBJ1-1; no definite D call. Germline-derived CDR1 and CDR2 are MNHNS and SASEGT. The V gene lost 2 bases and the J gene lost 10 bases, with 17 bases spanning the gap. The CDR3 length is 14 residues. The CDR3 nucleotides are TGTGCCAGCAGTGAACGCGGCGGGATATCTAGAGCTTTCTTT. Amino acids: CASSERGGISRAFF.

This CDR3 is CASSRGGASGQETQYF. The CDR3 nucleotides are TGCGCCAGCAGCCGAGGAGGAGCGAGCGGCCAAGAGACCCAGTACTTC. The chain carries TRBV4-1 and TRBJ2-5, with D possibly TRBD2 on 5 matching bases. CDR3 length equals 16 residues. The V and J ends lost 4 bases and 1 base respectively, with 16 bases between them. Germline loops: CDR1 MGHRA, CDR2 YSYEKL.

The V gene is TRBV2, the J gene TRBJ1-1; TRBD1 is a possible D gene (6 bases). Looked up from germline, CDR1 is SNHLY and CDR2 is FYNNEI. The CDR3 has 14 residues. Trimming shortened V by 7 bases and J by 2 bases, and 14 bases separated the two germline ends. CDR3: CASTGHSPNTEAFF. CDR3 in DNA: TGTGCCAGCACGGGACATTCCCCAAACACTGAAGCTTTCTTT.

The rearrangement uses TRBV23-1 and TRBJ1-4, with TRBD1 matching 9 bases. TRBV23-1 counts as an open reading frame of uncertain function. This CDR3 contains 14 residues. With 2 bases clipped from V and 5 bases from J, the junction kept 0 bases outside the gene matches. DNA for the CDR3: TGCGCCAGCAGTCAAGGGACAGGGAATGAAAAACTGTTTTTT. Residues: CASSQGTGNEKLFF.

The rearrangement uses TRBV5-1 and TRBJ2-3; D possibly corresponds to TRBD1 (6 bases). From germline, CDR1 is SGHRS and CDR2 YFSETQ. The CDR3 spans 15 residues. Trimming took off 2 bases at V and 3 bases at J, with 13 bases between the two ends. CDR3 sequence (DNA): TGCGCCAGCAGCTTACAGGGAGAGCGAACAGATACGCAGTATTTT. It yields the protein CASSLQGERTDTQYF.

V usage is TRBV6-5 and J usage is TRBJ1-6, with D uncertain. The CDR3 is 14 amino acids. Trimming removed 6 bases at V and 4 bases at J, with 10 bases between. The germline V gene has CDR1 MNHEY and CDR2 SVGAGI. CDR3 coding DNA: TGTGCCAGCAGGTCCGGGAGTTATAATTCACCCCTCCACTTT. It encodes CASRSGSYNSPLHF.

The genes are TRBV7-2 and TRBJ2-5, with 9 nucleotides matching TRBD2. CDR1 SGHTA and CDR2 FQGNSA come from the germline V gene. The CDR3 contains 17 residues. Trimming at V came to 5 bases and at J to 7 bases, leaving 17 bases not matched to a gene. In DNA, the CDR3 is TGTGCCAGCAGCCCCGTGATGGGCGGGGGGGCCCGCGGGACCCAGTACTTC. This gives the protein CASSPVMGGGARGTQYF.

The chain joins TRBV4-1 to TRBJ2-1, with D perhaps matching TRBD2 (6 bases). Germline V lookup: CDR1 MGHRA, CDR2 YSYEKL. Trimming cost V 2 bases and J 12 bases, with 14 bases left between them. This CDR3 has 13 amino acids. Written as DNA, the CDR3 is TGCGCCAGCAGCCAAATTCTAGCGAGTGGGCAGTTCTTC. Protein product: CASSQILASGQFF.

This clone was found a few times. The chain is built from TRBV12-5 and TRBJ2-5; no clear D. The CDR3 extends over 15 amino acids. V was cut by 5 bases and J by 5 bases, with 18 bases left in between. The germline CDR1 and CDR2 sequences are LGHNT and FRNRAP. In DNA, the CDR3 is TGTGCTAGTGGTCCGCCAGCCCTGGCCGGGGAGACCCAGTACTTC. Translating it yields CASGPPALAGETQYF.

The CDR3 DNA follows: TGTGCCAGCTCACCAGGGCGACAGGGGTCTGAGCAGTACTTC. Its protein is CASSPGRQGSEQYF. The chain couples TRBV18 to TRBJ2-7, with 8 bases fitting TRBD1. This CDR3 has 14 amino acids. The ends lost 2 bases at V and 7 bases at J; junction bases unmatched: 7. Germline values: CDR1 KGHSH, CDR2 LQKENI. The variable domain in full, with the rest retrieved from reference TRBV18 and TRBJ2-7, is NAGVMQNPRHLVRRRGQEARLRCSPMKGHSHVYWYRQLPEEGLKFMVYLQKENIIDESGMPKERFSAEFPKEGPSILRIQQVVRGDSAAYFCASSPGRQGSEQYFGPGTRLTVT.

This clone occurred a few times. The genes are TRBV9 and TRBJ2-7; D perhaps matches TRBD1 (6 bases). Between the trimmed V and J ends, which lost 4 bases and 5 bases, there was a span of 13 bases. This CDR3 contains 13 residues. The germline CDR1 and CDR2 sequences are SGDLS and YYNGEE. As DNA, the CDR3 is TGTGCCAGCAGCCCACAGGGATTTAACGAGCAGTACTTC. Translated: CASSPQGFNEQYF. The entire variable domain, with the rest obtained from reference TRBV9 and TRBJ2-7, is as follows: DSGVTQTPKHLITATGQRVTLRCSPRSGDLSVYWYQQSLDQGLQFLIQYYNGEERAKGNILERFSAQQFPDLHSELNLSSLELGDSALYFCASSPQGFNEQYFGPGTRLTVT.

V usage is TRBV4-2 and J usage is TRBJ2-5, with 10 bases fitting TRBD2. Germline assignment: CDR1 LGHNA and CDR2 YNFKEQ. The CDR3 is 18 amino acids. J gave up 0 bases and V 1 base, and 8 bases lay outside the gene matches. CDR3 amino acids: CASSQVRPAGGNQETQYF. Written as DNA, the CDR3 is TGTGCCAGCAGCCAAGTCCGTCCAGCGGGGGGGAACCAAGAGACCCAGTACTTC.

The chain couples TRBV3-1 (or the pseudogene TRBV3-2) to TRBJ1-1; 8 bases fit TRBD1. The CDR3 totals 15 residues. The trim removed 6 bases at V and 1 base at J, leaving 7 bases unmatched. The germline V gene encodes CDR1 LGHDT and CDR2 YNNKEL (reference sequence). The CDR3 spells CASRVGQGENTEAFF. The CDR3 region has the DNA TGTGCCAGCAGGGTAGGACAGGGTGAGAACACTGAAGCTTTCTTT.

This sequence joins TRBV7-3 and TRBJ2-5; 7 bases match TRBD2. The V gene's germline CDR1 is SGHTA and CDR2 FQGTGA. Trimming removed 5 bases from V and 5 bases from J; junction bases left unmatched: 5. This CDR3 comprises 13 residues. CDR3 sequence (DNA): TGTGCCAGCAGCCCAAGCGGGGTGGAGACCCAGTACTTC. Protein sequence: CASSPSGVETQYF.

The chain employs TRBV5-1 and TRBJ2-1; no clear D gene. V gave up 0 bases and J gave up 1 base, with 8 bases separating them. Germline CDR1 is SGHRS and CDR2 is YFSETQ. CDR3 length: 15 amino acids. The CDR3 sequence is CASSLGLQSYNEQFF. The CDR3 DNA reads TGCGCCAGCAGCTTGGGACTGCAGTCCTACAATGAGCAGTTCTTC.

The chain carries TRBV6-5 and TRBJ1-1, with TRBD1 identical over 7 bases. CDR3 length: 14 amino acids. The V gene end was trimmed by 8 bases and the J gene end by 6 bases; junction bases not matched to a gene: 12. Germline V CDR1 and CDR2: MNHEY, SVGAGI. CDR3: CASFQGDGRSEAFF. The DNA of the CDR3 is TGTGCCAGCTTCCAGGGGGACGGAAGGTCTGAAGCTTTCTTT.

The rearrangement links TRBV5-1 to TRBJ2-1, with D possibly TRBD2 on 6 matching bases. V was pared by 7 bases and J by 5 bases, with 16 bases between. Germline CDR1 SGHRS, CDR2 YFSETQ. This CDR3 is built from 14 residues. CDR3 nucleotides: TGCGCCAGCGGGAAGATGGGGGGTAACAATGAGCAGTTCTTC. It codes for CASGKMGGNNEQFF.

CDR3 loop: CATSDLASVSNEKLFF. CDR3 bases: TGTGCCACCAGTGATTTAGCGTCAGTCTCTAATGAAAAACTGTTTTTT. V and J are TRBV24-1 and TRBJ1-4; D call uncertain. The CDR3 totals 16 residues. Germline V lookup: CDR1 KGHDR, CDR2 SFDVKD. V gave up 1 base and J gave up 3 bases, with 11 bases separating them.

The gene calls are TRBV3-1 (or the pseudogene TRBV3-2) and TRBJ2-3, with D uncertain. Germline V gene data show CDR1 as LGHDT and CDR2 as YNNKEL (reference sequence). V shed 4 bases and J shed 1 base, with 12 bases lying between them. The CDR3 consists of 15 residues. The chain's CDR3 is CASSPLRPGTDTQYF. The DNA of the CDR3 is TGTGCCAGCAGCCCACTCCGTCCGGGCACAGATACGCAGTATTTT.

The chain joins TRBV28 to TRBJ2-1; possibly TRBD2 for D (7 bases). Germline V lookup: CDR1 MDHEN, CDR2 SYDVKM. V was cut by 3 bases and J by 0 bases, with 18 bases left in between. This CDR3 contains 18 residues. Here the CDR3 reads CASSFPVSGGYSYNEQFF. The CDR3 DNA follows: TGTGCCAGCAGTTTCCCGGTATCGGGGGGCTACTCCTACAATGAGCAGTTCTTC. The full variable domain, in which reference TRBV28 and TRBJ2-1 provide the parts outside the CDR3, is DVKVTQSSRYLVKRTGEKVFLECVQDMDHENMFWYRQDPGLGLRLIYFSYDVKMKEKGDIPEGYSVSREKKERFSLILESASTNQTSMYLCASSFPVSGGYSYNEQFFGPGTRLTVL.

The rearrangement uses TRBV27 and TRBJ2-1; 14 positions match TRBD2. Per germline, CDR1 MNHEY and CDR2 SMNVEV (reference sequence). The CDR3 contains 16 residues. Trimming cost V 5 bases and J 9 bases; bases outside gene matches: 9. The CDR3 nucleotides read TGTGCCAGCAGTCCGCAGACTAGCGGGGGGGTTGGTGAGCAGTTCTTC. Residues: CASSPQTSGGVGEQFF.